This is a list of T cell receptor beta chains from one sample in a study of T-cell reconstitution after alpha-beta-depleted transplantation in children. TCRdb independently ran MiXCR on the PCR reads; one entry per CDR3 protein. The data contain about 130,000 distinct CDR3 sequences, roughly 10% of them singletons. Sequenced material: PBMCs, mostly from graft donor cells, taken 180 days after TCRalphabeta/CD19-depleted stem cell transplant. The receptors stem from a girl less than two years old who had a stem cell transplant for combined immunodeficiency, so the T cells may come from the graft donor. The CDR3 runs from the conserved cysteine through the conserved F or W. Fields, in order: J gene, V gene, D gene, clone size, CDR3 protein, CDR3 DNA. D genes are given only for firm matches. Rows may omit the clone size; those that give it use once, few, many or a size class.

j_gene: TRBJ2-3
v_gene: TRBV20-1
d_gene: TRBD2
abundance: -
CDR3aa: CSAGLAGGPTDTQYF
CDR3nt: TGCAGTGCTGGACTAGCGGGGGGCCCCACAGATACGCAGTATTTT

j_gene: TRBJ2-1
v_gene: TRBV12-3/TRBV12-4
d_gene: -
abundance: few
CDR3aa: CASSPGTLEQFF
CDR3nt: TGTGCCAGCAGCCCCGGGACACTGGAGCAGTTCTTC

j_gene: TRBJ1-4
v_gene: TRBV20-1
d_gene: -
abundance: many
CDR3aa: CSAREGGDEKLFF
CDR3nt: TGCAGTGCCAGAGAGGGGGGCGATGAAAAACTGTTTTTT

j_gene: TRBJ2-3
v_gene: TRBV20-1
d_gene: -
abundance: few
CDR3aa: CSASAILHGRFTVTTDTQYF
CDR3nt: TGCAGTGCTAGCGCCATACTACACGGCAGGTTCACAGTAACCACAGATACGCAGTATTTT

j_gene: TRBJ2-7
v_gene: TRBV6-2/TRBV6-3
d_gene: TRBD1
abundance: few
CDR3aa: CASSYSLGGTGAYEQYF
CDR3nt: TGTGCCAGCAGTTACTCTCTAGGGGGGACAGGCGCCTACGAGCAGTACTTC

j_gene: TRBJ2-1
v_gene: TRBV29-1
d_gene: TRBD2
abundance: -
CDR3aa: CSVGTTSGNEQFF
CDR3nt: TGCAGCGTAGGGACTACCTCGGGTAATGAGCAGTTCTTC

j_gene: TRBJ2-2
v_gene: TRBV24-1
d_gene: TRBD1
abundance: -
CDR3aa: CATTRTGSTGELFF
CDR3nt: TGTGCCACCACCCGGACAGGGAGCACCGGGGAGCTGTTTTTT

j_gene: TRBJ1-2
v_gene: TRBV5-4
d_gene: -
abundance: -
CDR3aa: CASSLPRAYGYTF
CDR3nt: TGTGCCAGCAGCTTGCCCCGGGCCTATGGCTACACCTTC

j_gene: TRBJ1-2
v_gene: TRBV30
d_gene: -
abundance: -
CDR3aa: CAWSEDFNYGYTF
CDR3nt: TGTGCCTGGAGTGAGGACTTTAACTATGGCTACACCTTC

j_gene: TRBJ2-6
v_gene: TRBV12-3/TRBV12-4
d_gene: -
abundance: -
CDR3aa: CASSLKSPVSGANVLTF
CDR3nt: TGTGCCAGCAGTTTGAAGTCCCCGGTTTCTGGGGCCAACGTCCTGACTTTC

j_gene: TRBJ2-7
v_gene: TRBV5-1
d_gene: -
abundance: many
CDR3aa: CASSGGGEQYF
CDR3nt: TGCGCCAGCAGCGGAGGGGGCGAGCAGTACTTC

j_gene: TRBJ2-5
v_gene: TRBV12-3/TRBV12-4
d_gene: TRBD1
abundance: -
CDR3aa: CASSPAGQGAWETQYF
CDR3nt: TGTGCCAGCAGCCCTGCGGGACAGGGGGCCTGGGAGACCCAGTACTTC

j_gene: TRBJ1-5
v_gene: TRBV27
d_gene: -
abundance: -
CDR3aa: CASSLVADAGGPQHF
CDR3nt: TGTGCCAGCAGTTTAGTGGCCGACGCGGGGGGGCCCCAGCATTTT

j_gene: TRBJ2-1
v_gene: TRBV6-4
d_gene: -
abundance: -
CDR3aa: CASSPSMGVNEQFF
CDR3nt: TGTGCCAGCAGCCCCTCTATGGGGGTCAATGAGCAGTTCTTC

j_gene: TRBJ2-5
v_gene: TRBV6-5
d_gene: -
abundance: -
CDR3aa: CASSYPVTRRQGWETQYF
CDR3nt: TGTGCCAGCAGTTACCCAGTTACCAGGAGGCAGGGATGGGAGACCCAGTACTTC

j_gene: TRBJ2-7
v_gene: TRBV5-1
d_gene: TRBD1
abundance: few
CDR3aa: CASRTGTGIYEQYF
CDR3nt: TGCGCCAGCAGAACCGGGACAGGCATCTACGAGCAGTACTTC

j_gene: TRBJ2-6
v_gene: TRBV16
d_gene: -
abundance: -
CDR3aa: CASSQSVSGANVLTF
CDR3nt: TGTGCCAGCAGCCAATCGGTCTCTGGGGCCAACGTCCTGACTTTC

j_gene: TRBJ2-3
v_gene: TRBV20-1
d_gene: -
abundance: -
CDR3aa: CSARQDWPTSTDTQYF
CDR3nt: TGCAGTGCCCGCCAGGACTGGCCGACGAGCACAGATACGCAGTATTTT

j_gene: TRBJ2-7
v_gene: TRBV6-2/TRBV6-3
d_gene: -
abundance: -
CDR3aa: CASSYSRFEQYF
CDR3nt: TGTGCCAGCAGTTACTCGAGATTCGAGCAGTACTTC

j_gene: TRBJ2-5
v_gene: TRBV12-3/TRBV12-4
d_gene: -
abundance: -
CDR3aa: CASSFPHYPETQYF
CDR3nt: TGTGCCAGCAGTTTCCCGCATTATCCGGAGACCCAGTACTTC

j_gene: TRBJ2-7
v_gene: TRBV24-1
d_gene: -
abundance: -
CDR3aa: CATSDLKGEQYF
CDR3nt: TGTGCCACCAGTGATTTGAAAGGCGAGCAGTACTTC

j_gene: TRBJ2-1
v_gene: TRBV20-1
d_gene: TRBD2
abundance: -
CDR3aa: CSASSGTHSYNEQFF
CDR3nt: TGCAGTGCCAGTAGCGGGACGCACTCCTACAATGAGCAGTTCTTC

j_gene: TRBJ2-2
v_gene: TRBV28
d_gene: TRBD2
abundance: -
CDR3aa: CASTPGGPYTGELFF
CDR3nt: TGTGCCAGCACACCGGGGGGGCCTTACACCGGGGAGCTGTTTTTT

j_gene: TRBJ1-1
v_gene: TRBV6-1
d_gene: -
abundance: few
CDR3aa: CASSELWLMNTEAFF
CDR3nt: TGTGCCAGCAGTGAATTGTGGCTGATGAACACTGAAGCTTTCTTT

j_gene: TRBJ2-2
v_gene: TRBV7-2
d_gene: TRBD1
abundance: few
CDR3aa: CASSLGDRVAGELFF
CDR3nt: TGTGCCAGCAGCTTAGGAGACAGGGTCGCCGGGGAGCTGTTTTTT

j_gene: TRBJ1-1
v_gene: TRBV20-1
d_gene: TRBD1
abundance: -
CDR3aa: CSASSTGTGVTEAFF
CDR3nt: TGCAGTGCTAGTTCGACCGGGACAGGGGTAACTGAAGCTTTCTTT

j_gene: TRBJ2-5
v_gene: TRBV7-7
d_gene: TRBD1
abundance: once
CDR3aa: CASSTRDRGPREETQYF
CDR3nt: TGTGCCAGCAGCACCCGGGACAGGGGGCCGAGGGAAGAGACCCAGTACTTC

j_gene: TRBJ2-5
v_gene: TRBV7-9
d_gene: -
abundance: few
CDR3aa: CASSPQATQYF
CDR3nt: TGTGCCAGCAGCCCTCAGGCGACCCAGTACTTC

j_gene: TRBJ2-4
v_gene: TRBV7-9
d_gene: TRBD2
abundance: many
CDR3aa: CASSLRGKGDKNIQYF
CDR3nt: TGTGCCAGCAGCTTGCGGGGGAAGGGAGACAAAAACATTCAGTACTTC

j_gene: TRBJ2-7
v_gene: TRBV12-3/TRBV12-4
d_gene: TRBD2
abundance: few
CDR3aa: CASSPGLAGTYEQYF
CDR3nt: TGTGCCAGCAGCCCCGGACTAGCGGGGACCTACGAGCAGTACTTC

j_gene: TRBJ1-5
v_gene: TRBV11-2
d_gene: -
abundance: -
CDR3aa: CASSPGAPEPQHF
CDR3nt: TGTGCCAGCAGCCCGGGCGCCCCCGAGCCCCAGCATTTT

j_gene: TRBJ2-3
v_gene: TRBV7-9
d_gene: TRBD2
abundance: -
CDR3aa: CASSLEGLGFGTQYF
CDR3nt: TGTGCCAGCAGCTTAGAGGGACTAGGATTCGGTACGCAGTATTTT

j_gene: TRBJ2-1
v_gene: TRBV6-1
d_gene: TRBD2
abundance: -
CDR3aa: CASRLSGTYNEQFF
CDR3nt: TGTGCCAGCAGGCTCAGCGGGACCTACAATGAGCAGTTCTTC

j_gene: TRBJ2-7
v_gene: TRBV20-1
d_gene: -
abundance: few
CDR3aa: CSASVATRREQYF
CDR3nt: TGCAGTGCTAGTGTCGCGACCCGGAGGGAGCAGTACTTC

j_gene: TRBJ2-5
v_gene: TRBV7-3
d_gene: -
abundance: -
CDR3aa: CASRGQGQETQYF
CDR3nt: TGTGCCAGCAGGGGGCAGGGGCAAGAGACCCAGTACTTC

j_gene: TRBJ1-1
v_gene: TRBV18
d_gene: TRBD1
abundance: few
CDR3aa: CASSQNHRGLEAFF
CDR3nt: TGTGCCAGCTCACAGAATCACAGGGGATTAGAAGCTTTCTTT

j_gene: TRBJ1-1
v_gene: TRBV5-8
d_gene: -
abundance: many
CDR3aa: CASSLGWGSEAFF
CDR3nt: TGTGCCAGCAGCTTGGGATGGGGCTCTGAAGCTTTCTTT

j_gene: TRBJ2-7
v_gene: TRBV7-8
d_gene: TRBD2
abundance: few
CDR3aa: CASSLGGGKYEQYF
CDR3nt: TGTGCCAGCAGCTTAGGCGGGGGGAAATACGAGCAGTACTTC

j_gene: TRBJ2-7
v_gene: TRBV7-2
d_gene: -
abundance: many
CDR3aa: CASSPDGGREQYF
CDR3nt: TGTGCCAGCAGCCCCGACGGGGGCAGGGAGCAGTACTTC

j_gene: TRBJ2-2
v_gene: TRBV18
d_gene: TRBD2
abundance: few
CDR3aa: CASSPWTSGRFLTGELFF
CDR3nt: TGTGCCAGCTCACCTTGGACTAGCGGACGTTTCCTCACCGGGGAGCTGTTTTTT

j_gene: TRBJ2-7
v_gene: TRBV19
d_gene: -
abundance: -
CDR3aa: CASSTPGLAYEQYF
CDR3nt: TGTGCCAGTAGTACTCCGGGACTGGCCTACGAGCAGTACTTC

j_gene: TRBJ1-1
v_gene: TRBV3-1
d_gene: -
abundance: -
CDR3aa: CASSRGRGVGATFF
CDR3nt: TGTGCCAGCAGCCGGGGCAGGGGCGTCGGAGCGACTTTCTTT

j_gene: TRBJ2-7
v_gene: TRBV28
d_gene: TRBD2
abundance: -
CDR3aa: CASSLLRLAIREQYF
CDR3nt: TGTGCCAGCAGTTTGTTGAGACTAGCGATTCGCGAGCAGTACTTC

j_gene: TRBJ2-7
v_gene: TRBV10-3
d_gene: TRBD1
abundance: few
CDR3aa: CAIASRDRGYEQYF
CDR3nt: TGTGCCATCGCCTCCCGGGACAGGGGCTACGAGCAGTACTTC